One and the same sample provided the 8 T cell receptor beta chains below, sequenced in a study of T cells after posttransplantation cyclophosphamide. Clones were sequenced by immunoSEQ multiplex PCR, and TCRdb holds only the in-frame ones, with some missing. The repertoire consists of about 16,000 clones, with 80% to 90% occurring once and the leading ten covering 2.5% to 3.5%. Controls had myeloablative marrow grafts with methotrexate and calcineurin inhibitor, sampled at 1 year. Sequences were derived from PBMCs, sampled nearly 450 days after allogeneic stem cell transplant with calcineurin inhibitor and methotrexate. All receptors derive from a male patient younger than 45 who received an allogeneic stem cell transplant from an unrelated donor, was CMV-positive, and had acute and chronic GVHD. Some of these T cells may belong to the graft donor.

The rearrangement joins TRBV25-1 to TRBJ1-5, with TRBD1 matching over 7 bases. CDR1 and CDR2 (germline): MGHDK, SYGVNS. The length of the CDR3 is 14 residues. V lost 6 bases, J lost 0 bases, and 2 bases stayed unmatched. The CDR3 DNA follows: TGTGCCAGCAGCGGACAGGATAGCAATCAGCCCCAGCATTTT. It codes for CASSGQDSNQPQHF.

This clone was found a few times. This chain joins TRBV4-3 and TRBJ1-4, with a weak D call TRBD1 (6 bases). Germline V gives CDR1 LGHNA, CDR2 YSLEER. V dropped 1 base and J dropped 3 bases, with 12 bases sitting between them. The CDR3 has 16 residues. In nucleotides, the CDR3 is TGCGCCAGCAGCCAAGGGTTAGCAGGGGCTAATGAAAAACTGTTTTTT. It yields the protein CASSQGLAGANEKLFF.

This rearrangement joins TRBV6-5 to TRBJ1-1; D not certain. V lost 0 bases, J lost 8 bases, and 7 bases lay in between. The CDR3 extends over 12 amino acids. CDR1 MNHEY and CDR2 SVGAGI come from the germline V gene. CDR3 sequence reads: CASSYSIREAFF. In DNA, the CDR3 is TGTGCCAGCAGTTACTCGATCAGGGAAGCTTTCTTT.

Details on this clone: Germline and junction disagree at one end, which may indicate a read error. The chain is built from TRBV2 and TRBJ2-7; weak D call: TRBD2 (5 bases). Germline lookup yields CDR1 SNHLY and CDR2 FYNNEI. This CDR3 region has 15 residues. The CDR3 DNA sequence: TGTGCCAGCAGCGGGGTGCGTCTGAGCTCCTACGAGCGGTACTTC. Residues: CASSGVRLSSYERYF.

This clone is a singleton in its sample. The chain carries TRBV9 and TRBJ2-1, with D possibly TRBD2 on 7 matching bases. CDR1 and CDR2 from the germline V gene are SGDLS and YYNGEE. The CDR3 has 14 residues. With 6 bases removed from V and 5 bases from J, the gap between germline ends came to 15 bases. CDR3 in amino acids: CASNEGGGHNEQFF. DNA of the CDR3: TGTGCCAGCAACGAAGGGGGGGGCCACAATGAGCAGTTCTTC.

This clone occurred once. CDR3 DNA: TGTGCCAGCAGTCCGACTCGCGACTACAATGAGCAGTTCTTC. This translates into CASSPTRDYNEQFF. V is TRBV7-3 and J is TRBJ2-1; D is ambiguous. CDR1 and CDR2 (germline): SGHTA, FQGTGA. The germline V and J ends were trimmed by 6 bases and 3 bases, with 12 bases remaining between them. The CDR3 is made up of 14 amino acids.

CDR3 protein: CASSRGHNNEKLFF. The CDR3 DNA is TGTGCCAGCAGCCGAGGACACAATAATGAAAAACTGTTTTTT. V usage is TRBV7-9 and J usage is TRBJ1-4; D perhaps matches TRBD1 (5 bases). Trimming left V 5 bases short and J 4 bases short, with 11 bases between. Germline values: CDR1 SEHNR, CDR2 FQNEAQ (reference sequence). The CDR3 totals 14 residues. Full variable domain (missing parts from reference TRBV7-9 and TRBJ1-4): DTGVSQNPRHKITKRGQNVTFRCDPISEHNRLYWYRQTLGQGPEFLTYFQNEAQLEKSRLLSDRFSAERPKGSFSTLEIQRTEQGDSAMYLCASSRGHNNEKLFFGSGTQLSVL.

This clone was observed a few times. The chain has TRBV6-6 and TRBJ2-7; 10 bases map to TRBD2. Germline V gene lookup returns CDR1 MNHNY and CDR2 SVGAGI (reference sequence). This CDR3 comprises 15 residues. Germline trimming cut 0 bases from V and 3 bases from J; bases unmatched to any gene: 2. In nucleotides, the CDR3 is TGTGCCAGCAGTTACTCTGCTAGCGGGAGCTACGAGCAGTACTTC. This sequence encodes CASSYSASGSYEQYF.